This entry is about one TCR beta chain. This record comes from a study of technical replicates of blood from several donors. Clones were read by immunoSEQ multiplex PCR, and TCRdb kept only the in-frame ones, dropping some. The sample lists 68,000 or so clones; 92% were seen once. The V segment lost 4 bases and the J segment 4 bases; nucleotides outside the gene matches: 4. The CDR3 is 14 amino acids. CDR1 and CDR2 (germline): MGHRA, YSYEKL. The clonotype was recovered from a human donor in good health. The sample taken for sequencing was T cells isolated from PBMCs. The chain has TRBV4-1 and TRBJ2-4; 7 bases align to TRBD2. Here the CDR3 reads CASSPSGQKNIQYF. In nucleotides, the CDR3 is TGCGCCAGCAGCCCTAGCGGACAAAAAAACATTCAGTACTTC.